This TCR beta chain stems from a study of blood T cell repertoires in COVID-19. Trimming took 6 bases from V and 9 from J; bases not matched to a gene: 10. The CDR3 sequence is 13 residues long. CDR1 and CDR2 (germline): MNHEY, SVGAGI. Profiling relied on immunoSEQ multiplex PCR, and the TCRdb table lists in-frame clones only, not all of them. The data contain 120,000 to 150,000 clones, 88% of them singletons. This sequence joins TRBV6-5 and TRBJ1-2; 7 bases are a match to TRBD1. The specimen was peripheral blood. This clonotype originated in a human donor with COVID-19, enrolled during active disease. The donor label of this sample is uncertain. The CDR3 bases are TGTGCCAGCAGATCACCGAGGGGGCGTCGCTACACCTTC. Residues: CASRSPRGRRYTF.